This is a list of T cell receptor beta chains from one sample in a study of CD8 T cells in Susac syndrome. MiXCR was run by TCRdb on the immunoSEQ multiplex PCR reads, yielding one entry per CDR3 protein. The top ten clones hold around 0.33% of a sample with tens of thousands of distinct CDR3 sequences, about 93% of them seen once. Source material: CD4+ T cells from PBMCs. Source of these receptors: a human donor with Susac syndrome. CDR3s include the opening cysteine and the closing phenylalanine or tryptophan. The order of the fields is D gene, J gene, V gene, CDR3 length, clone size, CDR3 protein, CDR3 DNA. D genes are given only for firm matches. Clone size is stated in some rows and not others, as once, few, many or a class when expanded.

- | TRBJ2-1 | TRBV9 | 13 | - | CASSVGVSGEQFF | TGTGCCAGCAGCGTAGGAGTAAGCGGTGAGCAGTTCTTC
TRBD2 | TRBJ2-3 | TRBV4-1 | 16 | - | CASSPLGSGATDTQYF | TGCGCCAGCAGCCCGCTGGGTAGCGGGGCCACAGATACGCAGTATTTT
- | TRBJ1-5 | TRBV3-1 | 16 | - | CASSQEDQGMGQPQHF | TGTGCCAGCAGCCAAGAGGATCAAGGTATGGGGCAGCCCCAGCATTTT
- | TRBJ2-2 | TRBV23-1 | 16 | - | CASRLPGSLTNGELFF | TGCGCCAGCAGACTCCCGGGCTCCTTGACGAACGGGGAGCTGTTTTTT
- | TRBJ2-5 | TRBV19 | 18 | - | CASSAPRGKLSTQETQYF | TGTGCCAGTAGTGCCCCGAGGGGGAAACTAAGCACCCAAGAGACCCAGTACTTC
TRBD2 | TRBJ2-1 | TRBV4-1 | 15 | - | CASSQGDSGYNEQFF | TGCGCCAGCAGCCAAGGGGATAGCGGGTACAATGAGCAGTTCTTC
TRBD1 | TRBJ1-5 | TRBV30 | 17 | - | CAWSAARGPYSNQPQHF | TGTGCCTGGAGCGCAGCCAGGGGGCCATATAGCAATCAGCCCCAGCATTTT
- | TRBJ1-2 | TRBV6-6 | 15 | - | CASSYRGDSPHGYTF | TGTGCCAGCAGTTACCGGGGAGATTCCCCGCATGGCTACACCTTC
- | TRBJ1-2 | TRBV4-3 | 17 | - | CASSQERGGRGVYGYTF | TGCGCCAGCAGCCAAGAGAGGGGAGGGAGGGGCGTCTATGGCTACACCTTC
- | TRBJ1-4 | TRBV30 | 14 | once | CAWNKAGWNEKLFF | TGTGCCTGGAATAAGGCAGGTTGGAATGAAAAACTGTTTTTT
- | TRBJ2-4 | TRBV30 | 16 | - | CAWSLVSSGAKNIQYF | TGTGCCTGGAGTCTGGTATCGAGCGGAGCCAAAAACATTCAGTACTTC
TRBD1 | TRBJ1-1 | TRBV11-2 | 15 | - | CASSLRGTGVGEAFF | TGTGCCAGCAGCCTTAGAGGGACAGGGGTTGGTGAAGCTTTCTTT
- | TRBJ1-2 | TRBV20-1 | 15 | - | CSALPAEIINYGYTF | TGCAGTGCTCTTCCCGCCGAAATAATTAACTATGGCTACACCTTC
TRBD1 | TRBJ2-1 | TRBV5-1 | 15 | few | CASSSDRGPYNEQFF | TGTGCCAGCAGCTCGGACAGGGGGCCTTACAATGAGCAGTTCTTC
- | TRBJ2-7 | TRBV30 | 12 | once | CAWSGSGYEQYF | TGTGCCTGGAGTGGGTCCGGCTACGAGCAGTACTTC
- | TRBJ2-2 | TRBV27 | 13 | - | CASSLSVTGELFF | TGTGCCAGCAGTTTATCGGTCACCGGGGAGCTGTTTTTT
- | TRBJ1-2 | TRBV5-1 | 16 | - | CASSLVRGAQGNGYTF | TGCGCCAGCAGCTTGGTCCGGGGGGCGCAAGGCAATGGCTACACCTTC
- | TRBJ1-2 | TRBV5-6 | 12 | - | CASSLIGDGYTF | TGTGCCAGCAGCTTAATCGGGGATGGCTACACCTTC
- | TRBJ2-3 | TRBV20-1 | 12 | - | CSAKGLTDTQYF | TGCAGTGCTAAGGGACTGACGGATACGCAGTATTTT
TRBD1 | TRBJ1-2 | TRBV3-1 | 15 | - | CASSPPGTDLYGYTF | TGTGCCAGCAGCCCGCCCGGGACAGATCTCTATGGCTACACCTTC
- | TRBJ2-3 | TRBV9 | 15 | once | CASSVAGTVTDTQYF | TGTGCCAGCAGCGTCGCCGGGACTGTAACAGATACGCAGTATTTT
- | TRBJ2-6 | TRBV20-1 | 14 | - | CSARPHSGANVLTF | TGCAGTGCTAGACCGCACTCTGGGGCCAACGTCCTGACTTTC
- | TRBJ1-5 | TRBV21-1 | 13 | - | CASSPQGRQPQHF | TGTGCCAGCAGCCCGCAGGGGAGGCAGCCCCAGCATTTT
TRBD1 | TRBJ2-1 | TRBV5-1 | 15 | - | CASSIGQESYNEQFF | TGCGCCAGCAGCATTGGACAGGAGTCATACAATGAGCAGTTCTTC
TRBD1 | TRBJ2-5 | TRBV18 | 15 | - | CASSLDRGPMETQYF | TGTGCCAGCTCCCTCGACAGGGGGCCTATGGAGACCCAGTACTTC
- | TRBJ2-1 | TRBV6-5 | 15 | - | CASSLSGGQYNEQFF | TGTGCCAGCAGCCTGAGCGGGGGACAGTACAATGAGCAGTTCTTC